One TCR beta chain is described in this entry. The data stem from a study of control samples from healthy donors and cancer patients. Data came from immunoSEQ multiplex PCR; TCRdb stores just in-frame clones and leaves some out. Among 100,000 to 150,000 clones, about 90% were seen once, and the ten largest hold around 3%. The CDR3 covers 14 residues. J lost 3 bases, V lost 6 bases, and 8 bases had no gene match. Germline CDR1 and CDR2: MRHNA and SNTAGT. The V and J genes are TRBV6-4 and TRBJ2-7; 7 bases map to TRBD1. This receptor was taken from a man in his sixties in good health. Material for sequencing was blood. CDR3 nucleotides: TGTGCCAGCAGAGGGGGACAGCAACTCTACGAGCAGTACTTC. Its protein product is CASRGGQQLYEQYF.